This is a list of T cell receptor beta chains from one sample in a study of T cells in Graves' hyperthyroidism and ophthalmopathy. One entry per CDR3 protein, called by TCRdb with MiXCR from the multiplex PCR reads. Among 500,000 to 750,000 distinct CDR3 sequences listed, more than 13% were seen once. Sequencing was done on a sample of blood. All receptors derive from a woman aged 18-29 years with Graves' ophthalmopathy. Each CDR3 is given with its conserved first and last residue. Not every row has a clone size; where given, it reads once, few, many or a size class.

v_call cdr3_length clone_size cdr3_aa
TRBV9 13 NA CASSPWTNYEQFF
TRBV2 11 many CASSEAGEQFF
TRBV7-9 17 NA CASSLAGTGASGTEAFF
TRBV7-9 14 few CASKDEFMNTEAFF
TRBV27 15 many CASSYRGPEVYEQYF
TRBV7-9 16 many CASSSTRTGSPYEQYF
TRBV6-2/TRBV6-3 15 few CASSYTGTSLYEQYF
TRBV4-1 11 many CASHDRNEQFF
TRBV6-2/TRBV6-3 16 many CASRLGGRALWDEQFF
TRBV6-2/TRBV6-3 13 many CASRDTTNEKLFF
TRBV5-1 15 many CASTSSGSGTDTQYF
TRBV9 17 few CASSQVHSGGSSYEQYF
TRBV20-1 15 many CSARDWDGGRETQYF
TRBV13 16 NA CASSFPDSPRRDGYTF
TRBV11-2 14 NA CASSLDFGPNEQYF
TRBV7-2 15 many CASRRRAGEYNEQFF
TRBV28 15 many CASTPGTSGSNEQFF
TRBV7-3 14 once CASSLSWFPYEQYF
TRBV28 14 many CASSPPGPRTEAFF
TRBV5-1 15 many CASSLEAVIADTQYF
TRBV7-8 12 many CASSFSWTEQFF
TRBV5-6 15 many CASSLERTPPNEQFF
TRBV30 15 many CAWSSASGVQETQYF
TRBV7-2 15 many CASSFPGTGVNEQFF
TRBV7-2 15 many CASSSFIRGAYEQYF
TRBV18 15 NA CASSPSGGGTYGYTF
TRBV7-2 17 many CASSLTRLAGYQETQYF
TRBV7-8 15 NA CASSLGQGRLEKLFF
TRBV25-1 12 many CASSTHTRGQFF
TRBV5-4 16 few CASSHDRDRDAGGYTF
TRBV6-6 14 few CASSYQIMNTEAFF
TRBV7-9 16 many CASSFNRESSGNTIYF
TRBV19 14 few CASSMMGGRYEQFF
TRBV5-1 16 many CASSLASGGSPYEQYF
TRBV2 13 many CASSVLGDTEAFF
TRBV7-3 15 many CASSYRGGGSYEQYF
TRBV5-1 16 many CASSLATGSSYNEQFF
TRBV7-9 15 NA CAKQERDSGANVLTF
TRBV14 14 few CASSQGFGGETQYF
TRBV14 17 NA CASSQDRLATITGELFF